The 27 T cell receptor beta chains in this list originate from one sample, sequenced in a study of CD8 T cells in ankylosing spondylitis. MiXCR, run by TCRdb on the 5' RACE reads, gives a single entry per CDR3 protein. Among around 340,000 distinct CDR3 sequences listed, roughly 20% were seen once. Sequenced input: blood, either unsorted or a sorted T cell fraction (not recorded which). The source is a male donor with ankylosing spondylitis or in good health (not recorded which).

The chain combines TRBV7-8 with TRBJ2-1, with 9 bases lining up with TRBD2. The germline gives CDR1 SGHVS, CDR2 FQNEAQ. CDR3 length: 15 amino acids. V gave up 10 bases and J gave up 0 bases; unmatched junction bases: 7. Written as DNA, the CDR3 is TGTGCCACCACTCGCGGGGGGGCCTCCTACAATGAGCAGTTCTTC. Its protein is CATTRGGASYNEQFF.

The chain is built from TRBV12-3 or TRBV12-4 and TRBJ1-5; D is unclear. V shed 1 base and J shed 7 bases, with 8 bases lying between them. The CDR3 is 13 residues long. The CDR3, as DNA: TGTGCCAGCAGTTTAGTGCAAGCGCAGCCCCAGCATTTT. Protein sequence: CASSLVQAQPQHF.

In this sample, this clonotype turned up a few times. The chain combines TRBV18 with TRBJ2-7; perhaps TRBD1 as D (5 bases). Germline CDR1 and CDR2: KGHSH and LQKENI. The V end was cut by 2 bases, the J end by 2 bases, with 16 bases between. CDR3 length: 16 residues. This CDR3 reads CASSPKGSARAYEQYF. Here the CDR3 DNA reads TGTGCCAGCTCACCAAAAGGTTCGGCCAGGGCCTACGAGCAGTACTTC.

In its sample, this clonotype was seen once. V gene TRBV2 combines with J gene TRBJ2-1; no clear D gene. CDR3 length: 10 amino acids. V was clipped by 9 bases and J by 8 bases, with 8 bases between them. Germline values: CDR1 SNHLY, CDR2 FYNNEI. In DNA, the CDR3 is TGTGCCAGTACAAGAGATGAGCAGTTCTTC. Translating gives CASTRDEQFF.

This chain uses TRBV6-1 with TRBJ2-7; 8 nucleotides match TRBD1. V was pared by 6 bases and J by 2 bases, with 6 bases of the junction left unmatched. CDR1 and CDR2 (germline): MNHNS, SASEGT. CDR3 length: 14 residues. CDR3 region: CASSPDRGPYEQYF. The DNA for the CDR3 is TGTGCCAGCAGCCCCGACAGGGGCCCCTACGAGCAGTACTTC.

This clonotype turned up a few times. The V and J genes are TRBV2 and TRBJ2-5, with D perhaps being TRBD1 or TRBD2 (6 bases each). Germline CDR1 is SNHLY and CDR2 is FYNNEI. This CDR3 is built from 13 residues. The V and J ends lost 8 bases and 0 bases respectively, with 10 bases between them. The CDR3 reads CASDGGHQETQYF. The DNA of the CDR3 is TGTGCCAGCGACGGGGGCCACCAAGAGACCCAGTACTTC.

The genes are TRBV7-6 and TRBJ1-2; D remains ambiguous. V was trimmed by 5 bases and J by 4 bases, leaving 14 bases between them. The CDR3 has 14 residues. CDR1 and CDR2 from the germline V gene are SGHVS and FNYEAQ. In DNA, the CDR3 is TGTGCCAGCAGCCCGCTGGCCCCGTCCTATGGCTACACCTTC. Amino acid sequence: CASSPLAPSYGYTF.

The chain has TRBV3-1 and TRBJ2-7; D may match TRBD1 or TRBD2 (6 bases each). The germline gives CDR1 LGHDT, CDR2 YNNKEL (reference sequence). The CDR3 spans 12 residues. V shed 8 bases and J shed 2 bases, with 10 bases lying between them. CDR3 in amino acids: CASGGPPYEQYF. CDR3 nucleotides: TGTGCCAGCGGGGGGCCGCCCTACGAGCAGTACTTC.

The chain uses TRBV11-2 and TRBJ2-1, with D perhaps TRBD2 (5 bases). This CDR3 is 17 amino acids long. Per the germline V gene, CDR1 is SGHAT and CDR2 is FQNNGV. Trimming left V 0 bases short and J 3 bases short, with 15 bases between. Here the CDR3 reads CASSLDPIGGRYNEQFF. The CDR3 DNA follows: TGTGCCAGCAGCTTAGACCCCATTGGAGGACGCTACAATGAGCAGTTCTTC. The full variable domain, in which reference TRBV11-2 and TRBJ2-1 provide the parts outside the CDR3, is EAGVAQSPRYKIIEKRQSVAFWCNPISGHATLYWYQQILGQGPKLLIQFQNNGVVDDSQLPKDRFSAERLKGVDSTLKIQPAKLEDSAVYLCASSLDPIGGRYNEQFFGPGTRLTVL.

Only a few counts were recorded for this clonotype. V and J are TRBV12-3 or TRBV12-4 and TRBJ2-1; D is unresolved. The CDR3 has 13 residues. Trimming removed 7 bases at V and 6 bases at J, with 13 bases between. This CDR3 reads CASIKSLLNEQFF. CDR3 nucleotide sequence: TGTGCCAGCATAAAGAGTCTCCTCAATGAGCAGTTCTTC.

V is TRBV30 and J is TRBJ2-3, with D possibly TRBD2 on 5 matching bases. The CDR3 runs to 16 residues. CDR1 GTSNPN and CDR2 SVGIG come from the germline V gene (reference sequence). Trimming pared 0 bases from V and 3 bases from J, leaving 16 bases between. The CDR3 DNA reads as TGTGCCTGGAGTGTATATGTGGGGAAGCGGACAGATACGCAGTATTTT. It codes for CAWSVYVGKRTDTQYF.

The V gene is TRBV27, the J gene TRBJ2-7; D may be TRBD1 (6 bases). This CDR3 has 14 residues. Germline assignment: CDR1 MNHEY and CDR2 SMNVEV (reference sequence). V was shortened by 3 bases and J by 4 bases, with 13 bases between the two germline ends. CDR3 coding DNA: TGTGCCAGCAGTTTCAGGGGAGTAGGTTACGAGCAGTACTTC. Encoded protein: CASSFRGVGYEQYF.

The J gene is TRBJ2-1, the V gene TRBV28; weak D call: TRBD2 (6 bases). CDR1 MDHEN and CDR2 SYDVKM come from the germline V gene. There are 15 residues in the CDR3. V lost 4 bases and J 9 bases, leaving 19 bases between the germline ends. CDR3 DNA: TGTGCCAGCAGTTCGGGGGAGCGGCCTACAATTGAGCAGTTCTTC. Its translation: CASSSGERPTIEQFF.

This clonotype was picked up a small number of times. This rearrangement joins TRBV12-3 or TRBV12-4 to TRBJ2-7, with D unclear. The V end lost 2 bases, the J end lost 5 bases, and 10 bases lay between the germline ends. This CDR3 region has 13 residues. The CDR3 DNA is TGTGCCAGCAGTTTAATGTGGTACAACGAGCAGTACTTC. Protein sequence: CASSLMWYNEQYF.

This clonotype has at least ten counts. The CDR3 sequence is CASSRGEEYNEQFF. Written as DNA, the CDR3 is TGTGCCAGCAGCAGGGGGGAAGAGTACAATGAGCAGTTCTTC. The rearrangement links TRBV6-1 to TRBJ2-1, with D perhaps TRBD1 (7 bases). V shed 6 bases and J shed 4 bases, with 13 bases lying between them. Germline CDR1 and CDR2: MNHNS and SASEGT. The CDR3 totals 14 residues.

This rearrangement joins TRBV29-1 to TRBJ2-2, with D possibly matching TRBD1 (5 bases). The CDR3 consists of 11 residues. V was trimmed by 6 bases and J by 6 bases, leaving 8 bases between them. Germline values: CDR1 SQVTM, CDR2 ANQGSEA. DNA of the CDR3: TGCAGCGTCCTAGGGGCCGGGGAGCTGTTTTTT. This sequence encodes CSVLGAGELFF.

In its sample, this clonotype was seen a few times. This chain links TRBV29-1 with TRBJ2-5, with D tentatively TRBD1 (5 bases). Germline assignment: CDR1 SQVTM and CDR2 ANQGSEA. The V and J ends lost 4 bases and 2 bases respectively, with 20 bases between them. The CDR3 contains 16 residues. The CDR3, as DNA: TGCAGCGTTGGCGGCGAGGTGGGGCAGAATCAAGAGACCCAGTACTTC. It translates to CSVGGEVGQNQETQYF.

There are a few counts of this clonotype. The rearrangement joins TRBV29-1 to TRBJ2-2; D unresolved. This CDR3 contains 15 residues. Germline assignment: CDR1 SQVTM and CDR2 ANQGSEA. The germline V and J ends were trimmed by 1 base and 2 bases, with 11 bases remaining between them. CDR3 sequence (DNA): TGCAGCGTTGAAGTGGGTTATTTTAACACCGGGGAGCTGTTTTTT. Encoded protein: CSVEVGYFNTGELFF.

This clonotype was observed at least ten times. The CDR3 nucleotides read TGCAGTGCTAGAGATCGAGCCTTTGGAAACACCATATATTTT. Protein product: CSARDRAFGNTIYF. The chain combines TRBV20-1 with TRBJ1-3; D is uncertain. The CDR3 is made up of 14 amino acids. Germline CDR1 reads DFQATT; CDR2 reads SNEGSKA (reference sequence). V was cut by 0 bases and J by 3 bases, with 9 bases left in between.

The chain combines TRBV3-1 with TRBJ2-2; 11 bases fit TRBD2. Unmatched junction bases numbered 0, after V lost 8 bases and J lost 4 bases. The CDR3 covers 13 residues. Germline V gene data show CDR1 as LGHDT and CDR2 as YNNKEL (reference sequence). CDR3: CASGTSGTGELFF. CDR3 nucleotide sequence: TGTGCCAGCGGGACTAGCGGCACCGGGGAGCTGTTTTTT.

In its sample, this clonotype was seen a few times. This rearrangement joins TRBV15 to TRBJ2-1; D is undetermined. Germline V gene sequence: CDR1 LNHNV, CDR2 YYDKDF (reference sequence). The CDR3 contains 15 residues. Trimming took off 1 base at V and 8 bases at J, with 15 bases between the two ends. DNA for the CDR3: TGTGCCACCAGCAGAGGTGGGCAAGTCGAGGATGAGCAGTTCTTC. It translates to CATSRGGQVEDEQFF.

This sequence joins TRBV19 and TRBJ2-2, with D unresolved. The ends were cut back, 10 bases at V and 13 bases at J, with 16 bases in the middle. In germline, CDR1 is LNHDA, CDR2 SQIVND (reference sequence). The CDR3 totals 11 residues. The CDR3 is CATSGVSWLFF. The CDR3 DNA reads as TGTGCCACCAGTGGGGTTTCATGGCTGTTTTTT.

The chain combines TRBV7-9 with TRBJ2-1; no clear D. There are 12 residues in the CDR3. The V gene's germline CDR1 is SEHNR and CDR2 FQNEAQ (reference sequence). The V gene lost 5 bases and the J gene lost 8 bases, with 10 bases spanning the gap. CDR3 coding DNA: TGTGCCAGCAGCGCCTCAGTATATGAGCAGTTCTTC. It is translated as CASSASVYEQFF.

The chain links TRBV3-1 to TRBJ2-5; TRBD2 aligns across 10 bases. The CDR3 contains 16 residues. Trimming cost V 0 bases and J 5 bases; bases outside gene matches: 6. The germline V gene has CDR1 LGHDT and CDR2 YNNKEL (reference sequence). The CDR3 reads CASSQDQRGGSETQYF. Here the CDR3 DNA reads TGTGCCAGCAGCCAAGATCAGCGGGGGGGCAGTGAGACCCAGTACTTC.

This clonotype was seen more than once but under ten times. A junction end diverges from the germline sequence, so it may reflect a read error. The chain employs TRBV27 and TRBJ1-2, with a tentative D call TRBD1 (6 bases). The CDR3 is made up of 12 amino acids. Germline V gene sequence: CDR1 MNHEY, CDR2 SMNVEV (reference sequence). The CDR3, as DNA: TGTGCCAGCAGTGCGCTTAACAGGGTGAAATACTTC. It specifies CASSALNRVKYF.

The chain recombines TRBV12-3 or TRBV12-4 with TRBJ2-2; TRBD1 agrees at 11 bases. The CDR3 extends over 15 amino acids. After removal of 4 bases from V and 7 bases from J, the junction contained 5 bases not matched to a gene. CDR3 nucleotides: TGTGCCAGCAGTTCCGGGACAGGGGGGGTCGGGGAGCTGTTTTTT. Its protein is CASSSGTGGVGELFF.

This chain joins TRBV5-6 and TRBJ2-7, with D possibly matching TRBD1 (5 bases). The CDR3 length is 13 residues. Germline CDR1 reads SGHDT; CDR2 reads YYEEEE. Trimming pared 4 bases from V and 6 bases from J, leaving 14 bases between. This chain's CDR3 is CASSVGLLCEQYF. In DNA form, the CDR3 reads TGTGCCAGCAGCGTGGGGCTCCTCTGCGAGCAGTACTTC. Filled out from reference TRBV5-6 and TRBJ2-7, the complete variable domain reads DAGVTQSPTHLIKTRGQQVTLRCSPKSGHDTVSWYQQALGQGPQFIFQYYEEEERQRGNFPDRFSGHQFPNYSSELNVNALLLGDSALYLCASSVGLLCEQYFGPGTRLTVT.